The clone carrying this T cell receptor (beta chain) appeared a few times. What it binds is unknown. Donors were healthy Caucasian individuals from Russia aged about 6 to 95. A J-beta primer mix and a sample-barcoded 5' primer were used in a second PCR of roughly 7 to 12 cycles. TCRdb redid the calling of the 5' RACE reads with MiXCR, one entry per CDR3 protein. The repertoire holds about a million distinct CDR3 sequences, 45% to 50% seen once, with around an eighth in the top ten. Germline CDR1 reads MNHEY; CDR2 reads SMNVEV (reference sequence). The CDR3 extends over 17 amino acids. V lost 5 bases and J lost 9; bases outside the gene matches: 13. This entry is derived from a study of blood T cells in healthy people across ages. Study-level findings and limits: Age advanced and TCR beta diversity per million T cells fell, roughly linearly. Aged donors had fewer naive CD4+ cells and lower diversity than long-lived donors.

The rearrangement uses TRBV27 and TRBJ2-1; 13 bases align to TRBD2. The sequence derives from a man under 40 in good health. Sequenced sample: blood. The CDR3: CASSPGLAGLSRGEQFF. The CDR3 bases are TGTGCCAGCAGTCCGGGACTAGCGGGGTTATCGCGCGGTGAGCAGTTCTTC.